This T cell receptor beta chain was recovered during a study of cytomegalovirus exposure and HLA in healthy donors (TCRdb year 2017). Background on the whole study: In an earlier analysis of several hundred of the donors, 276 Gb of sequence data and 95 million to 130 million unique TCR beta sequences from about 180 million T cells were reported. Four to six DR-DQ haplotypes were handled as single units for association and clustering, since linkage in the cohort was strong. The study aimed to test whether cataloging public T cell receptors could reveal signatures of past pathogen exposure. HLA typing included class I and class II loci at four-digit resolution. Using immunosequencing, the study profiled T cell repertoires from 640 or so subjects and related those repertoires to cytomegalovirus serostatus. Rather than using new phenotypic data, the later analysis identified candidate immune exposures from TCR beta sequences and from how often those sequences occurred across donors. All discovery cohort repertoires had been generated using a single sequencing platform. Besides the first cohort of more than 650 subjects, a separate validation cohort made up of 120 different subjects was used. Donor age, sex, ethnicity and CMV serostatus were compiled together with the repertoire data. A later genetic analysis used genome-wide SNP genotypes for about 65% of the roughly 700 donors, treating that subset as a discovery cohort. The study combined high-throughput TCR immunosequencing, statistical association of individual TCRs with disease status, and machine learning to predict cytomegalovirus infection status. An earlier analysis of 587 of the donors used high-throughput TCR beta sequencing to judge whether each TCR beta V gene segment behaved as functional or pseudogenic. Around 300 gigabases of sequencing data and 70 million to 85 million unique TCR sequences were included in an early release covering several hundred HLA-typed donors. Typing coverage varied by locus: roughly 620-640 donors for A, B, C, DRB1 and DQB1; roughly 520 for DQA1; more than 600 for DPA1; roughly 470 for DPB1. On average, 235,054 unique TCR beta nucleotide sequences were sequenced per donor among several hundred genotyped donors of the cohort, with 15% to 20% of those sequences being non-productive. Of the approximately 400 genotyped donors, approximately 83% fell in the genetic ancestry cluster associated with self-reported Caucasian donors. To study patterns of TCR occurrence, a later analysis re-analyzed previously published TCR beta repertoires from under 750 donors and added high-resolution HLA genotyping.

Preparation of the library involved the immunoSEQ multiplex PCR assay. For the multiplex PCR, a mixture combining 60 forward primers for TCR Vbeta segments and 13 reverse primers for TCR Jbeta segments was used. A multiplex PCR assay on genomic DNA amplified the CDR3 region of rearranged TCR beta genes. The amplified TCR beta libraries were sequenced on the Illumina HiSeq System as 87-base-pair reads. Per the original workflow: A later analysis tallied 70 million to 100 million unique TCR beta chains across the 600 to 700 repertoires, and roughly 11 million of those chains were shared by two or more donors. To remove PCR and sequencing errors, raw reads were error-corrected and collapsed into unique sequences using a nearest-neighbor algorithm that merged closely related sequences. V, D and J gene segments were assigned by aligning CDR3 sequences to IMGT reference sequences. For a sequence to be retained, a match of at least six nucleotides to both a V gene segment and a J gene segment was required. Rearrangements were called productive when the CDR3 lacked stop codons and stayed in frame with V and J; all others were non-productive. CDR3 was defined according to IMGT convention as the region running from the second conserved V-encoded cysteine to the conserved J-encoded phenylalanine. Sequences without an unambiguous match to a single V gene segment were excluded from the earlier analysis of 450 to 750 of the donors. An earlier analysis of a few hundred of the donors called V segments functional above 56.7% productive rearrangements and segregating when the between-donor standard deviation exceeded 5%. A statistical classification framework was developed to diagnose cytomegalovirus status using the catalog of TCR beta chain sequences. A later analysis assigned V and J genes by comparing TCR nucleotide sequences with IMGT/GENE-DB human TR gene sequences. The TCRdist pipeline was used in a later analysis to assign CDR3 sequences and most-parsimonious VDJ recombination scenarios. In a later analysis, every TCR beta chain was defined by the combination of its CDR3 amino acid sequence and its V-gene family, and reads without a unique V-gene family were dropped. As a way to deal with suspected cross-contamination and a sequencing artifact, a later analysis dropped 592 nucleotide sequences that were highly shared and had low generation probability. For each public chain, a later analysis derived a clonal expansion index from normalized ranks of inferred template counts within each repertoire. In a later analysis, generation probabilities were computed with a VDJ recombination model fitted to out-of-frame rearrangements, and the resulting probabilities were checked against IGoR. Hypergeometric tests were used in a later analysis to score TCR-TCR, TCR-HLA and TCR-CMV co-occurrence, with a repertoire-size bias correction applied to the TCR pairs. To estimate false discovery rates, a later analysis permuted the HLA or CMV assignments 20 times. In a later analysis, co-occurring TCRs were grouped using DBSCAN, with TCRdist sequence similarity added in when clustering inside HLA-allele-positive subsets. Repertoires with fewer than 30,000 or more than 120,000 public chains were left out of co-occurrence clustering, as were about five repertoires with anomalous nucleotide sharing. TCRdb retrieved this table from immuneACCESS and kept in-frame rearrangements only. Not all clones are present; in checked studies, unresolved V genes account for under half, and no reason is known for the remainder. That table gives V, J and clone size, and the DNA gave D and trimming. For this sample there are about 110,000 clones; about 80% appear just once. The ten biggest clones cover 7% to 9% of the sample.

General study outcomes and caveats: According to a later genetic analysis, donors in an Asian-associated ancestry cluster had fewer N-insertions in productive TCRs than the roughly 670-donor mean. A cluster of highly shared sequence variants was judged likely to be a technical artifact of the sequencing pipeline. The authors suggested that the approach could potentially be generalized to other disease states and immunological phenotypes. The only immune exposure information available for the cohort was CMV serostatus. A later analysis found that most CMV-associated TCR beta chains appeared HLA-restricted, with HLA associations seemingly driven largely by CMV exposure. V-gene and J-gene trimming of TCR beta chains was associated with a missense DCLRE1C variant in a later genetic analysis, and the association was replicated in an independent cohort. Linkage disequilibrium might explain the correlated functional status among segregating V segments, but an unknown experimental factor could not be excluded. In vitro tests confirmed that a few of the cytomegalovirus-associated TCR beta chains recognize cytomegalovirus antigens. According to a later analysis, parvovirus B19, influenza, CMV and Epstein-Barr virus appeared linked to several top co-occurrence clusters. Most TCR sequences were seen in very few donors, while some public TCRs were found in many individuals. The earlier analysis of 587 of the donors excluded 15 to 20 rarely observed V segments, including chromosome 9 orphons, because counts were too low. Sequencing depth was assumed to be roughly uniform across donors in the presence/absence analyses, though that assumption may not hold. A further reported finding was that TCR beta sequences accurately predicted the HLA-A and HLA-B alleles for most subjects in the first cohort. Strong co-occurrence of HLA alleles, especially DR and DQ, made assigning TCR associations to individual alleles difficult. Broadly in line with IMGT annotations, most TCR beta V segments showed up in productive rearrangements about 90% or about 30% of the time in an earlier analysis of 587 of the donors. A later analysis found that HLA-associated TCR beta chains were more clonally expanded and had lower generation probabilities than equally common non-associated chains. Some IMGT-functional V segments, including TRBV6-2 and TRBV6-3, could not be told apart with the 87-base-pair reads, so those segments were excluded. Specific HLA alleles were associated with 16,951 TCR beta sequences at a false discovery rate of 0.05 in a later analysis. In a later analysis, TCR association rates were found to vary across HLA loci, with the most associated TCRs seen for DRB1 alleles and the fewest for HLA-C alleles. The classifier was reported to diagnose cytomegalovirus status with high specificity and sensitivity in both the original cohort and the validation cohort. In the study, 150 to 200 TCR beta chains were listed as associated with cytomegalovirus. In this cohort, only TCR beta chains were sequenced, and detectable features were limited by the absence of alpha or paired-chain data. Because HLA typing was missing for some donors at each locus, association tests included only the typed subset.

As for this clone: The specificity of this receptor is unknown. Nothing much larger sits one base from this clone, and base qualities are not available.

Clipping removes 7 bases from V and 0 bases from J, with 6 as the unmatched junction base count. The germline V gene provides CDR1 SNHLY and CDR2 FYNNEI. Measured from the cysteine to the phenylalanine, the CDR3 is 14 residues long. Solely the CDR3 DNA is kept, with 42 bases framed from the first base. In total, approximately 610 healthy bone marrow donors made up the cohort. At the time of sampling, every cohort member was nominally healthy, though immune exposures that went unrecorded were likely present. The donor was CMV seropositive and belonged to the group of 250 to 300 seropositive cohort members. Each donor provided a peripheral blood sample, and peripheral blood mononuclear cells were used for TCR beta sequencing. The Qiagen DNeasy Blood Extraction Kit was used to extract genomic DNA from the blood cell samples.

The specimen was PBMCs. The chain is encoded by TRBV2 joined to TRBJ2-7, and TRBD2 aligns with 7 junction nucleotides. This sequence originates from a woman between 45 and 60 years old in good health and CMV-seropositive. The DNA sequence is as follows: TGTGCCAGCATGGGGGAGCGGGGCTCCTACGAGCAGTACTTC. It encodes CASMGERGSYEQYF.